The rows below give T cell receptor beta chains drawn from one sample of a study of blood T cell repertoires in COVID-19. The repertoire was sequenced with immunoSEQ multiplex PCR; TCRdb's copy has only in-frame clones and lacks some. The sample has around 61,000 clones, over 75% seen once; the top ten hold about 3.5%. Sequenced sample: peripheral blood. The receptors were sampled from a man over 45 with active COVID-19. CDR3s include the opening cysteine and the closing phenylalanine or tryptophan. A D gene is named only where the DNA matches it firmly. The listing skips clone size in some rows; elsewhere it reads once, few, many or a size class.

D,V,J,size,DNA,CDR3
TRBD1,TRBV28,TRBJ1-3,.,TGTGCCAGCAGCACAGGGGGCCGGGGAAACACCATATATTTT,CASSTGGRGNTIYF
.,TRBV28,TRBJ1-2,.,TGTGCCAGCAGCAATTTTAACTATGGCTACACCTTC,CASSNFNYGYTF
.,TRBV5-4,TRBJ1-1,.,TGTGCCAGCAGCTTGATCCGGGGCACTGAAGCTTTCTTT,CASSLIRGTEAFF
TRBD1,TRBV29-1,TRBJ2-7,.,TGCAGCGCCAGCACGGGGACAGGGATAAACTACGAGCAGTACTTC,CSASTGTGINYEQYF
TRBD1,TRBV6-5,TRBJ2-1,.,TGTGCCAGCACCCAGGGGGCAGGCTACAATGAGCAGTTCTTC,CASTQGAGYNEQFF
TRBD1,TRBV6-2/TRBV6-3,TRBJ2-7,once,TGTGCCAGCAGTTACACCGGGACAGGGGGCGTCGAGCAGTACTTC,CASSYTGTGGVEQYF
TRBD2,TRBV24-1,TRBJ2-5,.,TGTGCCACCTCGACTAGCGGCCTAGGGACCCAGTACTTC,CATSTSGLGTQYF
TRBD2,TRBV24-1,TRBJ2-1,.,TGTGCCACCAGTGACCCTCGGACTAGCGGGAGCGGCAATGAGCAGTTCTTC,CATSDPRTSGSGNEQFF
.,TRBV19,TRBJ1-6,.,TGTGCCAGTAGTATCGGACAGATTAATTCACCCCTCCACTTT,CASSIGQINSPLHF
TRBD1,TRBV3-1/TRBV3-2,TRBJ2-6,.,TGTGCCAGCAGCCAAGTTCGATCAGGGGGCGGCTCTGGGGCCAACGTCCTGACTTTC,CASSQVRSGGGSGANVLTF
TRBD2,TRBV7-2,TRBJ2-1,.,TGTGCCAGCAGCTCAGTCCCTAGCGGGAGCGGGGAAATTAACAATGAGCAGTTCTTC,CASSSVPSGSGEINNEQFF
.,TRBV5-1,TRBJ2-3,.,TGCGCCAGCAGCTTGGTAAGCACAGATACGCAGTATTTT,CASSLVSTDTQYF
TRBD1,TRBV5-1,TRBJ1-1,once,TGCGCCAGCAGCCCGCGACAGGGTATGAACACTGAAGCTTTCTTT,CASSPRQGMNTEAFF
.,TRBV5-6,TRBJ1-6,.,TGTGCCAGCAGCTTGGGAGGTTACTATAATTCACCCCTCCACTTT,CASSLGGYYNSPLHF
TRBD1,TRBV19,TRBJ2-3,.,TGTGCCAGTAGTATCCGGGGACAGGGGGCTGTCACAGATACGCAGTATTTT,CASSIRGQGAVTDTQYF
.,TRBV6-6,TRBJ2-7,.,TGTGCCAGCAGTTACTCGAGGCAGGGATCCTACGAGCAGTACTTC,CASSYSRQGSYEQYF
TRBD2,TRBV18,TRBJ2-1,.,TGTGCCAGCTCACCGGGACTAGCGGGTGGGAATGAGCAGTTCTTC,CASSPGLAGGNEQFF
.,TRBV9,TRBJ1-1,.,TGTGCCAGCAGCGTTGGGGACACCATGAACACTGAAGCTTTCTTT,CASSVGDTMNTEAFF
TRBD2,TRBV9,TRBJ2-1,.,TGTGCCAGCAGCGTACAAGCTAGCGGGGGGAGAGATGAGCAGTTCTTC,CASSVQASGGRDEQFF
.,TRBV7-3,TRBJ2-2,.,TGTGCCAGCAGCTCACAGGGGAACACCGGGGAGCTGTTTTTT,CASSSQGNTGELFF
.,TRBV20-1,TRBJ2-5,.,TGCAGTGCTGACAAGGGGGAGACCCAGTACTTC,CSADKGETQYF
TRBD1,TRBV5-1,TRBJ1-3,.,TGCGCCAGCAGCTCCCGCGTGGGGACAGGGGCTCTCTTCGCGGACACCATATATTTT,CASSSRVGTGALFADTIYF
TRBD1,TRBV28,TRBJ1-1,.,TGTGCCAGCAGTCCGATTTGGGACAGGGTACTGAACACTGAAGCTTTCTTT,CASSPIWDRVLNTEAFF
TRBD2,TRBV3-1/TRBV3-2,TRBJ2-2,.,TGTGCCAGCAGCCCCGGGGGGAAGGTTTACACCGGGGAGCTGTTTTTT,CASSPGGKVYTGELFF
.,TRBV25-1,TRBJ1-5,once,TGTGCCAGCAGTGATGGCAGGCATAGCAATCAGCCCCAGCATTTT,CASSDGRHSNQPQHF
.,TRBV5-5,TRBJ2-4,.,TGTGCCAGCAGCTTGGAGCCTGGGGGGGCCAAAAACATTCAGTACTTC,CASSLEPGGAKNIQYF
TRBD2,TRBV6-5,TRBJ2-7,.,TGTGCCAGCAGTTTAAGTAGCGGGGGATCCTACGAGCAGTACTTC,CASSLSSGGSYEQYF
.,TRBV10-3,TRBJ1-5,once,TGTGCCATCAGTGAGTCTTCAGGGCGAGGCAATCAGCCCCAGCATTTT,CAISESSGRGNQPQHF
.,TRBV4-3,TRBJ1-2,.,TGCGCCAGCAGCCACCGAACGGGATATGGCTACACCTTC,CASSHRTGYGYTF
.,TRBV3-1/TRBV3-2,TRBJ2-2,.,TGTGCCAGCAGCCAACCTGCAGGGGACACCGGGGAGCTGTTTTTT,CASSQPAGDTGELFF
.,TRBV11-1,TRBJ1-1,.,TGTGCCAGCAGCCAGAACCAGGGCGTGACTGAAGCTTTCTTT,CASSQNQGVTEAFF
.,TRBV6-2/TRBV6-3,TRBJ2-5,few,TGTGCCAGCAGTCCCCAGGGTTTTCTTAAAGAGACCCAGTACTTC,CASSPQGFLKETQYF
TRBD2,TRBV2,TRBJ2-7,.,TGTGCCAGCAGTGACGCCCAGCGGGAGAAGCAGTACTTC,CASSDAQREKQYF
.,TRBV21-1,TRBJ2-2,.,TGTGCCAGGGGGGCGGCTACCAAATCGAACACCGGGGAGCTGTTTTTT,CARGAATKSNTGELFF
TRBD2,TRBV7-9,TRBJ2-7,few,TGTGCCAGCTCCTCCCGGGCTGCGGGAGTATACGAGCAGTACTTC,CASSSRAAGVYEQYF
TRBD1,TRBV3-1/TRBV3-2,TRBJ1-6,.,TGTGCCAGCAGCCCACCGGGACAGAATTCACCCCTCCACTTT,CASSPPGQNSPLHF
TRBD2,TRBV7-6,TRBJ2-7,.,TGTGCCAGCAGCTTAGGGACTAGAGCCTACGAGCAGTACTTC,CASSLGTRAYEQYF
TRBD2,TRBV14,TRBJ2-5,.,TGTGCCAGCAGCCAAGAAGGTTGGGCAAGCGGGGGACTTCAAGAGACCCAGTACTTC,CASSQEGWASGGLQETQYF
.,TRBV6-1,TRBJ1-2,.,TGTGCCAGCAGTGAAGCTCGTCAGGATGGCGGCTACACCTTC,CASSEARQDGGYTF
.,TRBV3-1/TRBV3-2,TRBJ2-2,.,TGTGCCAGCAGCCAAGGGCTAGTGGACACCGGGGAGCTGTTTTTT,CASSQGLVDTGELFF
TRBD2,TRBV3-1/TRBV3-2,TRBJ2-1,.,TGTGCCAGCACGGGCCTAGCGGGGGAGAATGAGCAGTTCTTC,CASTGLAGENEQFF
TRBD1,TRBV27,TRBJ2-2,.,TGTGCCAGCAGTCTGCGGCAGGGGGCCGGGGAGCTGTTTTTT,CASSLRQGAGELFF
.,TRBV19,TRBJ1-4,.,TGTGCCAGTAGTTGGCGGACAACTAATGAAAAACTGTTTTTT,CASSWRTTNEKLFF
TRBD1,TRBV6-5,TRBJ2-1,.,TGTGCCAGCAGTTCACAGGGGGCCGGCGATGAGCAGTTCTTC,CASSSQGAGDEQFF
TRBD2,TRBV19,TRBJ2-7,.,TGTGCCAGTAGTATAGGCACTAGCGGGACCCCCCGGCTTTGCGAGCAGTACTTC,CASSIGTSGTPRLCEQYF
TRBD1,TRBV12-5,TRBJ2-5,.,TGTGCTAGTGCCCTTGGGCAGGGGGTGGGAAGGGAGACCCAGTACTTC,CASALGQGVGRETQYF
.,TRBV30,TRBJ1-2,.,TGTGCCTGGGGGCGGTTGAGCTATGGCTACACCTTC,CAWGRLSYGYTF
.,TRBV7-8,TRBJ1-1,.,TGTGCCAGCAGCCCCCTGTCTGAAGCTTTCTTT,CASSPLSEAFF